Listed here are 6 T cell receptor beta chains from one sample, sequenced in a study of blood T cell repertoires in COVID-19. Some clones are missing from TCRdb's copy, which holds only in-frame ones; the method was immunoSEQ multiplex PCR. This sample carries some 130,000 clones, 84% of them seen once, and the ten largest clones take under 15%. The sample consisted of peripheral blood. All receptors come from a woman between 25 and 40 years old who had recovered from COVID-19.

The chain uses TRBV9 and TRBJ1-3; TRBD1 matches at 9 bases. CDR3 size: 19 residues. Trimming took 0 bases from V and 6 from J; bases not matched to a gene: 16. The V gene's germline CDR1 is SGDLS and CDR2 YYNGEE. The CDR3 DNA reads TGTGCCAGCAGCGTAGTGCAACGGACAGGGGTTGTCCCTGCAAACACCATATATTTT. Translating it yields CASSVVQRTGVVPANTIYF.

CDR3 residues: CASSPGVNGYTF. CDR3 nucleotides: TGTGCCAGCAGTCCGGGAGTGAATGGCTACACCTTC. This chain links TRBV4-2 with TRBJ1-2; no reliable D call. This CDR3 has 12 residues. CDR1 LGHNA and CDR2 YNFKEQ come from the germline V gene. The germline V and J ends were trimmed by 6 bases and 6 bases, with 11 bases remaining between them.

The chain is built from TRBV7-3 and TRBJ1-2; D is possibly TRBD1 (5 bases). V lost 0 bases and J lost 5, with 7 bases in between. Germline CDR1 and CDR2: SGHTA and FQGTGA. CDR3 length: 13 residues. The CDR3 reads CASSLTPGYGYTF. The CDR3 DNA sequence: TGTGCCAGCAGCTTAACCCCAGGGTATGGCTACACCTTC. The whole variable domain, remainder taken from reference TRBV7-3 and TRBJ1-2, is GAGVSQTPSNKVTEKGKYVELRCDPISGHTALYWYRQSLGQGPEFLIYFQGTGAADDSGLPNDRFFAVRPEGSVSTLKIQRTERGDSAVYLCASSLTPGYGYTFGSGTRLTVV.

This chain joins TRBV6-5 and TRBJ1-1; possible D gene TRBD1, 5 bases. This CDR3 has 15 residues. Trimming stripped 7 bases from V and 5 bases from J, with 20 bases between. Per the germline V gene, CDR1 is MNHEY and CDR2 is SVGAGI. The CDR3 nucleotides read TGTGCCAGCACCGGGCCCTCTGGGGGAGGGACTGAAGCTTTCTTT. Translating it yields CASTGPSGGGTEAFF.

V gene TRBV5-1 combines with J gene TRBJ2-1, with 11 bases aligning to TRBD2. This CDR3 is built from 14 residues. Germline V gene sequence: CDR1 SGHRS, CDR2 YFSETQ. V lost 6 bases to trimming and J lost 7 bases; unmatched junction nucleotides: 6. The CDR3 DNA reads TGCGCCAGCACCTTACTAGCGGGAGTTAATGAGCAGTTCTTC. Its protein product is CASTLLAGVNEQFF.

V gene TRBV5-5 combines with J gene TRBJ2-1; weak D call: TRBD1 (6 bases). The CDR3 runs to 16 residues. The V end was cut by 0 bases, the J end by 6 bases, with 16 bases between. Germline V gene data show CDR1 as SGHKS and CDR2 as YYEKEE (reference sequence). The CDR3: CASSLEQGLFGNEQFF. In nucleotides, the CDR3 is TGTGCCAGCAGCTTGGAACAGGGTCTATTCGGCAATGAGCAGTTCTTC.